This T cell receptor (beta chain) comes out of a study of T cell responses to AZD1222 COVID-19 vaccine. Study-level points and caveats: Within unmutated variant regions lay the reported targets of nearly half of spike-specific TCRs. There were mostly white British donors and more females than males, and clonal diversity was possibly underestimated. The span of vaccine-associated CD4 TCRs extended across spike, with dominance at 160-218 and 743-854.

With regard to this clone: The antigen is undetermined.

V shed 0 bases, J shed 5 bases, and the junction held 7 bases outside the gene matches. There are 16 residues in the CDR3. Germline lookup yields CDR1 MNHEY and CDR2 SVGEGT. The assay was immunoSEQ multiplex PCR, and TCRdb's table has in-frame clones only and misses some. The sample yields about 160,000 clones, 92% seen once. Second doses at about 4 or about 12 weeks were pooled. The specimen comprised peripheral blood, sampled 28 days after the second AZD1222 dose. The clonotype originates from an adult who received the AZD1222 COVID-19 vaccine. The rearrangement links TRBV6-2 or TRBV6-3 to TRBJ2-1, with 7 bases lining up with TRBD2. The CDR3 reads CASSYSGGVGDNEQFF. DNA of the CDR3: TGTGCCAGCAGTTACTCGGGGGGGGTCGGCGACAATGAGCAGTTCTTC.